Listed below are T cell receptor beta chains from one sample, sequenced in a study of cytomegalovirus exposure and HLA in healthy donors. Some clones are missing from TCRdb's copy, which holds only in-frame ones; the method was immunoSEQ multiplex PCR. The sample has about 180,000 clones; about 82% are singletons. Sequencing input: PBMCs. Every receptor here comes from a young man in good health and CMV-seronegative. CDR3s include the opening cysteine and the closing phenylalanine or tryptophan. D genes are given only for firm matches. Some rows have no size entry. The others give once, few or many, or a class for an expanded clone.

>-|-|TRBJ2-3|TRBV9
CASTAESGRATDTQYF
TGTGCCAGCACCGCTGAGAGTGGGAGAGCCACAGATACGCAGTATTTT
>once|TRBD1|TRBJ1-1|TRBV9
CASSPGQGLGMNTEAFF
TGTGCCAGCAGCCCGGGACAGGGGTTGGGAATGAACACTGAAGCTTTCTTT
>-|-|TRBJ2-3|TRBV5-1
CASSLGALSTDTQYF
TGCGCCAGCAGCCTAGGGGCCCTTAGCACAGATACGCAGTATTTT
>-|TRBD1|TRBJ2-1|TRBV29-1
CSVEVGGTGDIYNEQFF
TGCAGCGTTGAAGTAGGCGGGACAGGGGATATCTACAATGAGCAGTTCTTC
>-|-|TRBJ1-1|TRBV9
CASARAGGPNTEAFF
TGTGCCAGCGCGAGGGCGGGTGGACCGAACACTGAAGCTTTCTTT
>once|TRBD2|TRBJ2-7|TRBV4-1
CASSQDPWTSIGIHEQYF
TGCGCCAGCAGCCAAGATCCTTGGACTAGCATCGGGATCCACGAGCAGTACTTC
>-|-|TRBJ2-1|TRBV7-2
CASSLEPGTPNEQFF
TGTGCCAGCAGCTTAGAACCCGGGACACCCAATGAGCAGTTCTTC
>-|-|TRBJ1-5|TRBV6-6
CASSGGGSNQPQHF
TGTGCCAGCAGTGGTGGGGGCAGCAATCAGCCCCAGCATTTT
>-|-|TRBJ2-1|TRBV28
CASSPGSDLNEQFF
TGTGCCAGCAGCCCGGGGTCCGATCTTAATGAGCAGTTCTTC
>few|TRBD2|TRBJ2-1|TRBV5-8
CASSFRTDPRGEQFF
TGTGCCAGCAGCTTCCGGACGGACCCGCGGGGGGAGCAGTTCTTC
>-|TRBD2|TRBJ2-7|TRBV7-8
CASSAQTSGSPFWYEQYF
TGTGCCAGCAGCGCCCAGACTAGCGGGAGTCCCTTTTGGTACGAGCAGTACTTC
>-|-|TRBJ2-1|TRBV6-5
CASSLQGIGNEQFF
TGTGCCAGCAGTCTACAGGGAATCGGGAATGAGCAGTTCTTC
>-|-|TRBJ2-5|TRBV28
CASFGQTKETQYF
TGTGCCAGCTTCGGACAGACGAAAGAGACCCAGTACTTC
>-|-|TRBJ2-1|TRBV19
CASSMTWNEQFF
TGTGCCAGTAGTATGACTTGGAATGAGCAGTTCTTC
>-|-|TRBJ1-5|TRBV28
CASSSRQINQPQHF
TGTGCCAGCAGTTCCCGACAGATCAATCAGCCCCAGCATTTT
>-|-|TRBJ1-4|TRBV28
CASSFFSRAPFDEKLFF
TGTGCCAGCAGTTTCTTTTCCAGGGCCCCTTTCGATGAAAAACTGTTTTTT
>-|TRBD1|TRBJ2-2|TRBV2
CASSSGGGELFF
TGTGCCAGCAGTTCAGGGGGCGGGGAGCTGTTTTTT
>few|-|TRBJ1-2|TRBV5-6
CASSLGLGGYTF
TGTGCCAGCAGCTTGGGTTTGGGCGGCTACACCTTC
>-|TRBD1|TRBJ1-2|TRBV28
CASSARGRDYGYTF
TGTGCCAGCAGTGCGAGGGGGCGAGACTATGGCTACACCTTC
>few|TRBD1|TRBJ2-5|TRBV7-8
CASSVQGLQETQYF
TGTGCCAGCAGCGTACAGGGGCTCCAAGAGACCCAGTACTTC
>-|-|TRBJ2-1|TRBV7-9
CASSLAGGYNEQFF
TGTGCCAGCAGCTTAGCGGGGGGTTACAATGAGCAGTTCTTC
>once|TRBD1|TRBJ1-3|TRBV10-3
CATGQGPDTIYF
TGTGCCACCGGACAGGGCCCGGACACCATATATTTT
>-|-|TRBJ1-2|TRBV4-2
CASSLTGGGVRHYGYTF
TGTGCCAGCAGCCTGACGGGGGGTGGGGTACGGCACTATGGCTACACCTTC
>few|TRBD2|TRBJ2-3|TRBV7-3
CASSMGLAGSMADTQYF
TGTGCCAGCAGCATGGGACTAGCGGGGTCCATGGCAGATACGCAGTATTTT
>-|-|TRBJ1-4|TRBV9
CASSPSSSVWEKLFF
TGTGCCAGCAGCCCTTCGTCCTCGGTATGGGAAAAACTGTTTTTT
>-|-|TRBJ2-7|TRBV27
CASSRTVNSYEQYF
TGTGCCAGCAGTAGGACAGTCAACTCCTACGAGCAGTACTTC
>-|-|TRBJ2-2|TRBV5-1
CASRNTATANTGELFF
TGCGCCAGCAGGAATACCGCGACAGCGAACACCGGGGAGCTGTTTTTT
>-|-|TRBJ2-3|TRBV4-1
CASSQDSDTQYF
TGCGCCAGCAGCCAAGATTCGGATACGCAGTATTTT
>-|TRBD1|TRBJ2-3|TRBV7-2
CASSFGIGQGATDTQYF
TGTGCCAGCAGCTTCGGTATCGGACAGGGGGCCACAGATACGCAGTATTTT
>-|TRBD2|TRBJ2-1|TRBV4-1
CASSQDWSSGSFYNEQFF
TGCGCCAGCAGCCAAGATTGGTCTAGCGGGAGTTTCTACAATGAGCAGTTCTTC
>-|-|TRBJ2-7|TRBV7-8
CASSLVPSSYEQYF
TGTGCCAGCAGCTTAGTGCCCAGCTCCTACGAGCAGTACTTC
>-|TRBD1|TRBJ1-3|TRBV30
CAWNLGQSIGGTIYF
TGTGCCTGGAACCTGGGACAGTCAATAGGAGGCACCATATATTTT
>-|TRBD2|TRBJ2-1|TRBV5-1
CASSSGLAGIGEQFF
TGCGCCAGCAGCAGCGGGCTAGCGGGGATTGGTGAGCAGTTCTTC
>-|-|TRBJ1-6|TRBV19
CASSITRGRNNSPLHF
TGTGCCAGTAGTATCACCAGGGGACGGAATAATTCACCCCTCCACTTT
>-|-|TRBJ2-1|TRBV7-8
CASSLARAARYNEQFF
TGTGCCAGCAGCTTAGCGAGGGCGGCGCGCTACAATGAGCAGTTCTTC
>-|-|TRBJ2-2|TRBV27
CASSLTGNTGELFF
TGTGCCAGCAGTTTGACAGGGAACACCGGGGAGCTGTTTTTT
>few|-|TRBJ2-1|TRBV7-9
CASSLGEGNNEQFF
TGTGCCAGCAGCTTAGGTGAGGGAAACAATGAGCAGTTCTTC
>-|TRBD2|TRBJ2-2|TRBV10-3
CAIRREGTGELFF
TGTGCCATCAGGCGGGAGGGCACCGGGGAGCTGTTTTTT
>many|-|TRBJ1-2|TRBV5-4
CASSPSPGGPDF
TGTGCCAGCAGCCCGAGCCCGGGGGGGCCAGACTTC
>-|TRBD1|TRBJ2-2|TRBV28
CATRDRGPARRSGELFF
TGTGCCACCAGGGACAGGGGGCCGGCTAGACGGTCCGGGGAGCTGTTTTTT
>few|-|TRBJ1-1|TRBV28
CASSSGLTEAFF
TGTGCCAGCAGTTCGGGACTCACTGAAGCTTTCTTT
>-|-|TRBJ2-3|TRBV11-2
CASSLGRGPDTQYF
TGTGCCAGCAGCTTAGGAAGGGGTCCAGATACGCAGTATTTT
>-|TRBD2|TRBJ2-3|TRBV19
CASSTLGGKQYF
TGTGCCAGTAGCACACTGGGAGGGAAGCAGTATTTT
>-|-|TRBJ2-3|TRBV27
CASSPRTGTDTQYF
TGTGCCAGCAGTCCTAGGACAGGCACAGATACGCAGTATTTT
>-|-|TRBJ1-5|TRBV19
CASRPGSGNQPQHF
TGTGCCAGTAGACCGGGATCCGGCAATCAGCCCCAGCATTTT